What follows are 15 T cell receptor beta chains derived from one specimen sequenced in a study of T cell repertoires in cytomegalovirus infection. Their antigens remain unidentified. MiXCR was run by TCRdb on the reads, yielding one entry per CDR3 protein. The sample yields about 920,000 distinct CDR3 sequences, around 31% seen once. This specimen consisted of cultured CD8+ T cells from PBMCs, obtained from culture after CMV antigen stimulation. The receptor set was obtained from a human donor in good health (CMV status not recorded). Some clones in this sample may be carry-over from other donors' samples.

This clonotype came up a few times. The chain is built from TRBV12-3 or TRBV12-4 and TRBJ2-7, with 8 bases lining up with TRBD1. V lost 5 bases, J lost 3 bases, and 3 bases stayed unmatched. The CDR3 spans 13 residues. The CDR3 loop is CASSNRGFYEQYV. In DNA, the CDR3 is TGTGCCAGCAGTAACAGGGGGTTCTACGAGCAGTACGTC.

J is TRBJ2-2 and V is TRBV7-9, with TRBD2 as a possible D gene (6 bases). Trimming left V 5 bases short and J 3 bases short, with 16 bases between. The CDR3 consists of 16 residues. Looked up from germline, CDR1 is SEHNR and CDR2 is FQNEAQ (reference sequence). The DNA for the CDR3 is TGTGCCAGCAGCCCGGTTGGGACTGGGTACACCGGGGAGCTGTTTTTT. This codes for CASSPVGTGYTGELFF.

The chain joins TRBV4-1 to TRBJ2-2, with unresolved D. Trimming took 0 bases from V and 7 from J, leaving 9 bases between them. The CDR3 contains 14 residues. Germline V gene data show CDR1 as MGHRA and CDR2 as YSYEKL. In DNA form, the CDR3 reads TGCGCCAGCAGCCAAGAAGGAGTAAACGGGGAGCTGTTTTTT. Residues: CASSQEGVNGELFF.

In this sample, this clonotype turned up a few times. The V gene is TRBV7-9, the J gene TRBJ1-2, with 7 bases aligning to TRBD1. The trim removed 8 bases at V and 4 bases at J, leaving 7 bases unmatched. CDR1 SEHNR and CDR2 FQNEAQ come from the germline V gene (reference sequence). The CDR3 sequence is 13 residues long. The CDR3 region has the DNA TGTGCCAGCCTTGGGGACAGAGCCTATGGCTACACCTTC. Its translation: CASLGDRAYGYTF.

The table lists this clonotype with many counts. This sequence joins TRBV7-9 and TRBJ1-1; tentative D call: TRBD1 (5 bases). Trimming removed 4 bases from V and 1 base from J, with 13 bases in between. CDR1 and CDR2 (germline): SEHNR, FQNEAQ (reference sequence). The CDR3 extends over 15 amino acids. The CDR3, as DNA: TGTGCCAGCAGCTCCTGGGAACAGGAGAACACTGAAGCTTTCTTT. This translates into CASSSWEQENTEAFF.

This sequence joins TRBV19 and TRBJ2-3; 11 bases map to TRBD2. Trimming at V came to 7 bases and at J to 8 bases, leaving 14 bases not matched to a gene. The CDR3 length is 16 residues. Germline V gene data show CDR1 as LNHDA and CDR2 as SQIVND (reference sequence). CDR3 bases: TGTGCCAGTACAACCCTAGCGGGGGGCCCCGAGGGTACGCAGTATTTT. It codes for CASTTLAGGPEGTQYF.

The V and J genes are TRBV7-3 and TRBJ2-7; TRBD1 aligns across 9 bases. The length of the CDR3 is 15 residues. Germline-derived CDR1 and CDR2 are SGHTA and FQGTGA. With V trimmed by 6 bases and J by 0 bases, 6 bases remained unmatched. The chain's CDR3 is CASRAGTGFSYEQYF. CDR3 DNA sequence: TGTGCCAGCAGGGCCGGGACAGGGTTCTCCTACGAGCAGTACTTC.

This clonotype has just a few counts. The chain joins TRBV7-9 to TRBJ1-2; 7 nucleotides line up with TRBD1. With V trimmed by 4 bases and J by 2 bases, 13 bases remained unmatched. CDR1 is SEHNR and CDR2 is FQNEAQ in the germline V gene (reference sequence). The CDR3 spans 17 residues. The CDR3: CASSSPIGDSINYGYTF. The CDR3 bases are TGTGCCAGCAGCTCCCCCATCGGGGACAGCATAAACTATGGCTACACCTTC.

This clonotype was observed a few times. This sequence joins TRBV6-6 and TRBJ1-2; D unresolved. This CDR3 contains 13 residues. The V end lost 6 bases, the J end lost 2 bases, and 10 bases lay between the germline ends. Germline CDR1 reads MNHNY; CDR2 reads SVGAGI (reference sequence). CDR3 in amino acids: CASRQERNYGYTF. The CDR3 coding sequence is TGTGCCAGCAGGCAGGAGAGGAACTATGGCTACACCTTC.

This clonotype has at least ten counts. The J gene is TRBJ2-7, the V gene TRBV7-2; 8 nucleotides match TRBD2. Germline CDR1 and CDR2: SGHTA and FQGNSA. V shed 5 bases and J 5 bases; nucleotides not matched to a gene: 8. The CDR3 covers 14 residues. The CDR3 protein is CASSPRGGGNEQYF. The CDR3 coding sequence is TGTGCCAGCAGCCCTAGGGGCGGGGGGAACGAGCAGTACTTC.

V and J are TRBV27 and TRBJ1-2; 10 nucleotides line up with TRBD1. The CDR3 sequence is 16 residues long. The junction had 9 bases not matched to a gene; V was cut back by 2 bases and J by 6 bases. Germline CDR1 MNHEY, CDR2 SMNVEV (reference sequence). This chain's CDR3 is CASSLNLPGTGDGYTF. The CDR3 DNA reads as TGTGCCAGCAGTTTAAATCTACCCGGGACAGGGGATGGCTACACCTTC.

This rearrangement joins TRBV6-7 to TRBJ1-1; 9 nucleotides match TRBD1. TRBV6-7 is annotated as an ORF whose role is uncertain. The CDR3 length is 15 residues. V trimming: 6 bases; J trimming: 7 bases; junction bases outside the gene matches: 12. DNA of the CDR3: TGTGCCAGCAGGGTACTTTACAGGGGGCGCGGTGAAGCTTTCTTT. Its translation is CASRVLYRGRGEAFF.

This clonotype has more than one count but fewer than ten. CDR3 bases: TGCAGCGTTCGACAGAGCACCAACTATGGCTACACCTTC. Translation gives CSVRQSTNYGYTF. V and J are TRBV29-1 and TRBJ1-2, with D tentatively TRBD1 (5 bases). Between the trimmed V and J ends, which lost 5 bases and 2 bases, there was a span of 12 bases. CDR1 and CDR2 from the germline V gene are SQVTM and ANQGSEA. This CDR3 has 13 amino acids.

CDR3 nucleotide sequence: TGTGCCAGCAGCTTATACGGACTAGCGTTTTATAATAGCGGGGACACCGGGGAGCTGTTTTTT. It yields the protein CASSLYGLAFYNSGDTGELFF. V gene TRBV5-5 combines with J gene TRBJ2-2; 9 nucleotides align to TRBD2. The V segment lost 2 bases and the J segment 3 bases; nucleotides outside the gene matches: 20. The CDR3 is 21 amino acids. Germline CDR1 is SGHKS and CDR2 is YYEKEE (reference sequence).

The rearrangement links TRBV28 to TRBJ2-1; TRBD1 or TRBD2 may be the D gene (6 bases each). The ends were cut back, 2 bases at V and 5 bases at J, with 16 bases in the middle. Germline V gene data show CDR1 as MDHEN and CDR2 as SYDVKM. The CDR3 loop spans 16 amino acids. CDR3 in DNA: TGTGCCAGCAGTTTACTGGGACCGGGGGCTAACAATGAGCAGTTCTTC. It translates to CASSLLGPGANNEQFF.